Presented here are 8 T cell receptor beta chains from one specimen sequenced in a study of blood T cells in healthy people across ages. Next came a second PCR, run for about 6 to 12 cycles, which used a sample-barcoded 5' primer along with a J-beta primer mix. TCRdb re-called the 5' RACE reads with MiXCR, one entry per CDR3 protein. The repertoire holds hundreds of thousands of distinct CDR3 sequences, with roughly 53% as singletons. Sequenced sample: blood. The receptors shown here come from a man between 60 and 75 years old in good health.

The sample holds a few counts of this clonotype. The gene calls are TRBV7-2 and TRBJ2-7, with 9 nucleotides matching TRBD1. This CDR3 spans 13 amino acids. Trimming took 5 bases from V and 5 from J; bases not matched to a gene: 4. Germline assignment: CDR1 SGHTA and CDR2 FQGNSA. Written as DNA, the CDR3 is TGTGCCAGCAGCCGAGACAGGGGGGACGAGCAGTACTTC. Amino acid sequence: CASSRDRGDEQYF. Filled out from reference TRBV7-2 and TRBJ2-7, the complete variable domain reads GAGVSQSPSNKVTEKGKDVELRCDPISGHTALYWYRQSLGQGLEFLIYFQGNSAPDKSGLPSDRFSAERTGGSVSTLTIQRTQQEDSAVYLCASSRDRGDEQYFGPGTRLTVT.

This clonotype appeared a few times. This rearrangement joins TRBV20-1 to TRBJ2-3; the match to TRBD2 covers 10 bases. CDR3 size: 17 residues. CDR1 DFQATT and CDR2 SNEGSKA come from the germline V gene (reference sequence). J was trimmed by 0 bases and V by 1 base; bases with no gene match: 7. The CDR3 nucleotides are TGCAGTGCTAGAGGTCCTAGCGGGGGTCCCAGCACAGATACGCAGTATTTT. Amino acids: CSARGPSGGPSTDTQYF.

This clonotype showed up many times. The V and J genes are TRBV20-1 and TRBJ1-6; possibly TRBD1 for D (6 bases). Trimming shortened V by 0 bases and J by 4 bases, and 16 bases separated the two germline ends. The CDR3 consists of 17 residues. The germline gives CDR1 DFQATT, CDR2 SNEGSKA (reference sequence). This CDR3 reads CSARDLGRGTYNSPLHF. Written as DNA, the CDR3 is TGCAGTGCTAGAGATTTGGGCAGGGGAACGTATAATTCACCCCTCCACTTT.

Concerning this clonotype: Sequence at one end of the junction differs from germline and may be a read error. The V call is TRBV7-9, the J call TRBJ1-4; 8 positions agree with TRBD1. The germline V gene encodes CDR1 SEHNR and CDR2 FQNEAQ (reference sequence). This CDR3 has 13 residues. CDR3 sequence: CTSNRGANEKLFF. The CDR3 bases are TGTACCAGCAACAGGGGGGCGAATGAAAAACTGTTTTTT.

The chain combines TRBV29-1 with TRBJ1-2; TRBD1 matches 9 bases. The CDR3 spans 15 residues. The V gene's germline CDR1 is SQVTM and CDR2 ANQGSEA. Trimming at V came to 3 bases and at J to 4 bases, leaving 9 bases not matched to a gene. The CDR3 DNA is TGCAGCGTTGAGGGGGGGACAGGGACTTCCTATGGCTACACCTTC. It specifies CSVEGGTGTSYGYTF.

J is TRBJ2-7 and V is TRBV6-1; 9 positions match TRBD1. After removal of 3 bases from V and 3 bases from J, the junction contained 6 bases not matched to a gene. The germline V gene has CDR1 MNHNS and CDR2 SASEGT. The CDR3 extends over 15 amino acids. This CDR3 reads CASSEGTGNNYEQYF. The CDR3 coding sequence is TGTGCCAGCAGTGAGGGGACAGGGAATAACTACGAGCAGTACTTC.

V gene TRBV28 combines with J gene TRBJ1-5; TRBD1 might be the D (6 bases). CDR1 is MDHEN, CDR2 SYDVKM, per germline. Trimming took 7 bases from V and 5 from J, leaving 21 bases between them. The CDR3 spans 16 residues. The CDR3 spells CASKGQFVRPDQPQHF. In DNA form, the CDR3 reads TGTGCCAGCAAAGGACAGTTCGTTCGTCCTGATCAGCCCCAGCATTTT.

The chain uses TRBV7-2 and TRBJ2-7, with 12 bases matching TRBD2. V lost 1 base to trimming and J lost 3 bases; unmatched junction nucleotides: 1. From germline, CDR1 is SGHTA and CDR2 FQGNSA. The CDR3 totals 15 residues. This chain's CDR3 is CASSLGLAGVYEQYF. CDR3 coding DNA: TGTGCCAGCAGCTTAGGACTAGCGGGGGTCTACGAGCAGTACTTC.